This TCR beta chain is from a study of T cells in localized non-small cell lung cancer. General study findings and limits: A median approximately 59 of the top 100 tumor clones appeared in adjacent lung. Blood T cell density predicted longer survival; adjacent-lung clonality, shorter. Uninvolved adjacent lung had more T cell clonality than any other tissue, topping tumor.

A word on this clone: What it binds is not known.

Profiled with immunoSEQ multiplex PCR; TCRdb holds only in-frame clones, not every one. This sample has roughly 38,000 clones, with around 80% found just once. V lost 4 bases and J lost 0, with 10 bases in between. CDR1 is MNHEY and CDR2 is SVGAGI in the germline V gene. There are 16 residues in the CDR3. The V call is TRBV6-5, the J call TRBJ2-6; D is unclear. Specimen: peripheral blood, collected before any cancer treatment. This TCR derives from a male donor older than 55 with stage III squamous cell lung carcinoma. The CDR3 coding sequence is TGTGCCAGCAGTTCCATAGGGCTCTCTGGGGCCAACGTCCTGACTTTC. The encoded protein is CASSSIGLSGANVLTF.